This T cell receptor (beta chain) emerged from a study of T cells in Graves' hyperthyroidism and ophthalmopathy. Whole-study context: Peripheral blood draws took place at initial diagnosis, ahead of any treatment. General study results and limits: A 13 V-J signature model discriminated ophthalmopathy versus stable hyperthyroidism.

Newly diagnosed hyperthyroidism patients aged 18 to 65 years had disease lasting under 2 months. Each 10 ml fresh peripheral blood draw supplied the PBMCs. This clonotype occurred many times. Its antigen is unidentified. The investigators amplified TCR beta CDR3 regions from RNA transcripts. HTBI primers were used for first-round RT-PCR of the TCR CDR3. TCRdb fed the multiplex PCR reads into MiXCR, producing one record per CDR3 protein. This sample has roughly 38,000 distinct CDR3 sequences; around 48% occur once, and the top ten carry approximately 6%. V was cut by 4 bases and J by 4 bases, with 16 bases left in between. Germline values: CDR1 SNHLY, CDR2 FYNNEI. The CDR3 is made up of 15 amino acids.

The sample consisted of blood. V usage is TRBV2 and J usage is TRBJ1-2; D gene unclear. The receptor was isolated from a woman aged 45-60 years with Graves' hyperthyroidism that later progressed to Graves' ophthalmopathy. This chain's CDR3 is CASSVKSEGGYGYTF. The CDR3 DNA sequence: TGTGCCAGCAGTGTAAAATCAGAGGGCGGCTATGGCTACACCTTC. The variable domain in full, with the rest retrieved from reference TRBV2 and TRBJ1-2, is EPEVTQTPSHQVTQMGQEVILRCVPISNHLYFYWYRQILGQKVEFLVSFYNNEISEKSEIFDDQFSVERPDGSNFTLKIRSTKLEDSAMYFCASSVKSEGGYGYTFGSGTRLTVV.